These 31 T cell receptor beta chains were sequenced from one sample in a study of T-cell reconstitution after alpha-beta-depleted transplantation in children. Preparing the TCRbeta library involved the use of unique molecular identifiers. TCRdb ran MiXCR on the PCR reads and lists one entry per CDR3 protein. The sample contains 130,000 to 150,000 distinct CDR3 sequences, 8% to 10% of which appear only once. The source was PBMCs, mostly from graft donor cells, collected 180 days after TCRalphabeta/CD19-depleted stem cell transplant. Every receptor here comes from a female patient between 2 and 15 years old who had a stem cell transplant for congenital amegakaryocytic thrombocytopenia, so the T cells may come from the graft donor.

This clonotype came up many times. V is TRBV4-3 and J is TRBJ2-7; D is perhaps TRBD1 (5 bases). The V and J ends lost 0 bases and 4 bases respectively, with 13 bases between them. The germline gives CDR1 LGHNA, CDR2 YSLEER. The CDR3 has 15 residues. CDR3: CASSQDPATAYEQYF. DNA of the CDR3: TGCGCCAGCAGCCAAGATCCGGCGACAGCGTACGAGCAGTACTTC.

Ten or more counts support this clonotype. The V and J genes are TRBV6-1 and TRBJ1-2; possible D gene TRBD1, 5 bases. The V end was cut by 2 bases, the J end by 3 bases, with 10 bases between. This CDR3 region has 14 residues. From germline, CDR1 is MNHNS and CDR2 SASEGT. This chain's CDR3 is CASSERGLHYGYTF. The DNA of the CDR3 is TGTGCCAGCAGTGAACGGGGCCTCCACTATGGCTACACCTTC.

This clonotype showed up just a few times. The chain couples TRBV3-1 to TRBJ1-3, with no clear D. Germline CDR1 is LGHDT and CDR2 is YNNKEL (reference sequence). Trimming took off 3 bases at V and 0 bases at J, with 6 bases between the two ends. This CDR3 has 14 residues. DNA of the CDR3: TGTGCCAGCAGCCAGAGGAGCTCTGGAAACACCATATATTTT. This codes for CASSQRSSGNTIYF.

This clonotype came up many times. This chain joins TRBV4-3 and TRBJ2-3, with 8 bases identical to TRBD1. The CDR3 spans 15 residues. Germline V CDR1 and CDR2: LGHNA, YSLEER. V lost 7 bases to trimming and J lost 5 bases; unmatched junction nucleotides: 11. CDR3 coding DNA: TGCGCCAGCACACTTGACAGGGGCGCGAGAGATACGCAGTATTTT. It yields the protein CASTLDRGARDTQYF.

This clonotype was recorded many times. This sequence joins TRBV28 and TRBJ1-4; TRBD1 aligns across 7 bases. V was pared by 3 bases and J by 3 bases, with 4 bases of the junction left unmatched. The CDR3 length is 15 residues. CDR1 and CDR2 (germline): MDHEN, SYDVKM. The CDR3 loop is CASSLTGLANEKLFF. CDR3 nucleotide sequence: TGTGCCAGCAGTTTGACAGGGTTAGCTAATGAAAAACTGTTTTTT.

This clonotype occurred a few times. J is TRBJ2-3 and V is TRBV24-1, with TRBD2 identical over 8 bases. Germline CDR1 reads KGHDR; CDR2 reads SFDVKD. J was trimmed by 2 bases and V by 4 bases; bases with no gene match: 7. This CDR3 has 16 residues. In DNA form, the CDR3 reads TGTGCCACCAGTGACCCCGAGCGGGAGTACACAGATACGCAGTATTTT. Translating gives CATSDPEREYTDTQYF.

Ten or more counts support this clonotype. The rearrangement links TRBV15 to TRBJ2-3; D unresolved. Deletions cut 2 bases from V and 0 bases from J, with 12 bases between. The germline V gene encodes CDR1 LNHNV and CDR2 YYDKDF (reference sequence). This CDR3 has 16 residues. This CDR3 is CATSRSAGQSTDTQYF. The CDR3 nucleotides read TGTGCCACCAGCAGATCGGCAGGCCAAAGCACAGATACGCAGTATTTT.

This clonotype was seen ten or more times. DNA of the CDR3: TGTGCCAGCAGCCAAGACTCTAGGACTAGCGCACGTACCGGGGAGCTGTTTTTT. It is translated as CASSQDSRTSARTGELFF. The chain has TRBV3-1 and TRBJ2-2; TRBD2 matches at 9 bases. This CDR3 has 18 residues. Germline values: CDR1 LGHDT, CDR2 YNNKEL (reference sequence). The trim removed 0 bases at V and 5 bases at J, leaving 10 bases unmatched.

This clonotype showed up many times. This chain connects TRBV13 to TRBJ2-7; 11 nucleotides align to TRBD1. CDR1 is PRHDT, CDR2 FYEKMQ, per germline (reference sequence). The CDR3 has 16 amino acids. J lost 5 bases, V lost 1 base, and 7 bases had no gene match. The CDR3 spells CASSLVRTGGFNEQYF. In nucleotides, the CDR3 is TGTGCCAGCAGCTTAGTACGGACAGGGGGCTTCAACGAGCAGTACTTC.

This clonotype was picked up a small number of times. This chain uses TRBV20-1 with TRBJ2-3; D remains unclear. V was trimmed by 0 bases and J by 6 bases, leaving 16 bases between them. In germline, CDR1 is DFQATT, CDR2 SNEGSKA (reference sequence). The CDR3 loop spans 15 amino acids. The CDR3 loop is CSARETRLLWDTQYF. CDR3 coding DNA: TGCAGTGCTAGAGAAACCAGACTCCTTTGGGATACGCAGTATTTT.

This clonotype was recorded at least ten times. J is TRBJ2-7 and V is TRBV28; D gene ambiguous. Germline loops: CDR1 MDHEN, CDR2 SYDVKM. The CDR3 extends over 16 amino acids. Trimming took off 1 base at V and 3 bases at J, with 16 bases between the two ends. The CDR3 loop reads CASSLYKKHLDYEQYF. The CDR3, as DNA: TGTGCCAGCAGTTTATACAAAAAACACTTGGACTACGAGCAGTACTTC.

In DNA form, the CDR3 reads TGCAGTGCTAGTTTTGGTCTAGCGGGAGGTCGACTCTCCTACAATGAGCAGTTCTTC. This sequence encodes CSASFGLAGGRLSYNEQFF. The rearrangement uses TRBV20-1 and TRBJ2-1, with TRBD2 matching 11 bases. This CDR3 spans 19 amino acids. The junction had 13 bases not matched to a gene; V was cut back by 3 bases and J by 0 bases. From germline, CDR1 is DFQATT and CDR2 SNEGSKA (reference sequence).

This clonotype was counted a few times. J is TRBJ2-6 and V is TRBV12-3 or TRBV12-4; 7 positions match TRBD1. V trimming: 3 bases; J trimming: 0 bases; junction bases outside the gene matches: 8. The CDR3 is 18 residues long. CDR3 residues: CASSLVRGLRSGANVLTF. The CDR3 region has the DNA TGTGCCAGCAGTTTGGTGAGGGGGCTTCGCTCTGGGGCCAACGTCCTGACTTTC.

This clonotype was picked up many times. The chain uses TRBV28 and TRBJ2-5; the D is unclear. Germline lookup yields CDR1 MDHEN and CDR2 SYDVKM. The CDR3 length is 13 residues. V was shortened by 3 bases and J by 13 bases, with 18 bases between the two germline ends. CDR3 loop: CASSLAGWPSRYF. The CDR3 nucleotides read TGTGCCAGCAGTTTGGCTGGCTGGCCCTCACGGTACTTC.

This clonotype came up many times. The chain couples TRBV12-5 to TRBJ2-1; 7 bases line up with TRBD2. J lost 6 bases, V lost 3 bases, and 8 bases had no gene match. Germline CDR1 LGHNT, CDR2 FRNRAP. The CDR3 loop spans 15 amino acids. The CDR3 reads CASGFGGGKGNEQFF. CDR3 nucleotide sequence: TGTGCTAGTGGTTTTGGGGGGGGAAAGGGCAATGAGCAGTTCTTC.

This clonotype has at least ten counts. This chain connects TRBV7-6 to TRBJ1-4; no firm D call. Per the germline V gene, CDR1 is SGHVS and CDR2 is FNYEAQ. This CDR3 is built from 14 residues. V was clipped by 0 bases and J by 4 bases, with 6 bases between them. CDR3 DNA sequence: TGTGCCAGCAGCTTAGCAAGCTTTAATGAAAAACTGTTTTTT. Amino acids: CASSLASFNEKLFF.

This clonotype was counted ten times or more. The chain has TRBV20-1 and TRBJ1-2; D remains unclear. Trimming cost V 1 base and J 3 bases, with 18 bases left between them. CDR1 and CDR2 from the germline V gene are DFQATT and SNEGSKA (reference sequence). The CDR3 sequence is 16 residues long. The CDR3 sequence is CSARAPLRDTDYGYTF. The CDR3 coding sequence is TGCAGTGCTAGAGCCCCTTTGAGGGATACAGACTATGGCTACACCTTC.

This clonotype appeared many times. The chain is built from TRBV11-3 and TRBJ2-5; D tentatively reads TRBD1 or TRBD2 (5 bases each). The germline V gene encodes CDR1 SGHNT and CDR2 YENEEA. The CDR3 is 13 amino acids. Trimming pared 5 bases from V and 4 bases from J, leaving 11 bases between. The CDR3 nucleotides are TGTGCCAGCAGCGCGCCTGGGGGAGAGACCCAGTACTTC. Encoded protein: CASSAPGGETQYF.

The V and J genes are TRBV7-9 and TRBJ1-4, with a weak D call TRBD1 (5 bases). Germline values: CDR1 SEHNR, CDR2 FQNEAQ (reference sequence). CDR3 length equals 16 residues. The V end lost 5 bases, the J end lost 6 bases, and 19 bases lay between the germline ends. The chain's CDR3 is CASSPTGGSGDEKLFF. CDR3 nucleotide sequence: TGTGCCAGCAGCCCAACAGGCGGGTCGGGGGATGAAAAACTGTTTTTT.

This clonotype was detected many times. The V and J genes are TRBV28 and TRBJ2-5; either TRBD1 or TRBD2 may supply D (5 bases each). This CDR3 spans 14 amino acids. Germline V gene lookup returns CDR1 MDHEN and CDR2 SYDVKM. Deletions cut 7 bases from V and 7 bases from J, with 19 bases between. CDR3 DNA: TGTGCCAGCACCCCCGCCCCGACGAGGGGGACCCAGTACTTC. Translation: CASTPAPTRGTQYF.

This clonotype was seen repeatedly, ten times or more. The chain has TRBV2 and TRBJ2-2; D unclear. Germline V lookup: CDR1 SNHLY, CDR2 FYNNEI. The germline V and J ends were trimmed by 0 bases and 5 bases, with 7 bases remaining between them. The CDR3 has 14 residues. The CDR3 coding sequence is TGTGCCAGCAGTGAAGCGGAAGGTACCGGGGAGCTGTTTTTT. It codes for CASSEAEGTGELFF.

This clonotype was detected many times. The chain joins TRBV20-1 to TRBJ2-1; the match to TRBD1 covers 12 bases. The trim removed 5 bases at V and 14 bases at J, leaving 16 bases unmatched. Germline-derived CDR1 and CDR2 are DFQATT and SNEGSKA (reference sequence). CDR3 length: 15 residues. The CDR3 nucleotides read TGCAGTGCTCGCAATCCGGGACAGGGGGCCTGGGTTGAGTTCTTC. Translated: CSARNPGQGAWVEFF.

About this clonotype itself: A much larger clone differs from this one at a single base, so this may be a read error. This rearrangement joins TRBV5-4 to TRBJ2-2; tentative D call: TRBD2 (7 bases). Germline V lookup: CDR1 SGHNT, CDR2 YYREEE (reference sequence). The CDR3 covers 14 residues. Trimming took 2 bases from V and 9 from J, leaving 14 bases between them. For the CDR3, the DNA is TGTGCCAGCAGCTTACGGGGGGCGACCTGGGAGCTGTTTTTT. Translated: CASSLRGATWELFF. Based on the CDR3 plus reference TRBV5-4 and TRBJ2-2, the full variable domain is ETGVTQSPTHLIKTRGQQVTLRCSSQSGHNTVSWYQQALGQGPQFIFQYYREEENGRGNFPPRFSGLQFPNYSSELNVNALELDDSALYLCASSLRGATWELFFGEGSRLTVL.

This clonotype has at least ten counts. The genes are TRBV28 and TRBJ2-7; a possible D gene is TRBD2 (6 bases). The V end was cut by 2 bases, the J end by 7 bases, with 12 bases between. The CDR3 contains 13 residues. Germline lookup yields CDR1 MDHEN and CDR2 SYDVKM. CDR3 in DNA: TGTGCCAGCAGTTTAGCCGGACTACCAGAGCAGTACTTC. Translating it yields CASSLAGLPEQYF. The complete variable domain, with remaining parts taken from reference TRBV28 and TRBJ2-7, reads DVKVTQSSRYLVKRTGEKVFLECVQDMDHENMFWYRQDPGLGLRLIYFSYDVKMKEKGDIPEGYSVSREKKERFSLILESASTNQTSMYLCASSLAGLPEQYFGPGTRLTVT.

A word on this clonotype: Just one base apart from a much larger clone, this may be a read error. The genes are TRBV9 and TRBJ2-3, with 10 bases that match TRBD1. This CDR3 spans 14 amino acids. CDR1 SGDLS and CDR2 YYNGEE come from the germline V gene. With 4 bases clipped from V and 6 bases from J, the junction kept 5 bases outside the gene matches. CDR3 DNA sequence: TGTGCCAGCAGCCCGGGACAGGGGTTGGATACGCAGTATTTT. Translated: CASSPGQGLDTQYF. Together with reference TRBV9 and TRBJ2-3, the CDR3 gives the full variable domain: DSGVTQTPKHLITATGQRVTLRCSPRSGDLSVYWYQQSLDQGLQFLIQYYNGEERAKGNILERFSAQQFPDLHSELNLSSLELGDSALYFCASSPGQGLDTQYFGPGTRLTVL.

This clonotype has a handful of counts. V usage is TRBV6-2 or TRBV6-3 and J usage is TRBJ1-1; no firm D call. The length of the CDR3 is 12 residues. Per germline, CDR1 MNHEY and CDR2 SVGEGT. V was shortened by 8 bases and J by 10 bases, with 17 bases between the two germline ends. The CDR3 DNA follows: TGTGCCAGCCACGACCCTCGGGTAGGAGCTTTCTTT. This encodes CASHDPRVGAFF.

At least ten counts were recorded for this clonotype. J is TRBJ2-1 and V is TRBV20-1; D is uncertain. V was trimmed by 5 bases and J by 8 bases, leaving 10 bases between them. The CDR3 runs 11 residues. In germline, CDR1 is DFQATT, CDR2 SNEGSKA (reference sequence). The CDR3 here is CSAPQPDEQFF. The CDR3 DNA follows: TGCAGTGCTCCCCAGCCCGATGAGCAGTTCTTC.

Remarks on this clonotype: At one boundary the junction diverges from the germline segment, which might be a read error. This sequence joins TRBV20-1 and TRBJ2-1, with 8 bases aligning to TRBD2. Per the germline V gene, CDR1 is DFQATT and CDR2 is SNEGSKA (reference sequence). This CDR3 contains 16 residues. CDR3 sequence: CSAYRTSRRAYNEQFF. CDR3 DNA: TGCAGTGCCTACCGGACTAGCCGGAGGGCCTACAATGAGCAGTTCTTT.

This clonotype was picked up many times. The V and J genes are TRBV6-5 and TRBJ1-2; D remains ambiguous. The CDR3 runs to 15 residues. Trimming removed 8 bases at V and 0 bases at J, with 16 bases between. Germline V CDR1 and CDR2: MNHEY, SVGAGI. This CDR3 reads CASRRRAGANYGYTF. The CDR3 coding sequence is TGTGCCAGCCGGCGGAGGGCTGGAGCTAACTATGGCTACACCTTC.

This clonotype was observed at least ten times. The chain uses TRBV6-6 and TRBJ2-3; tentatively, D is TRBD2 (5 bases). Germline CDR1 reads MNHNY; CDR2 reads SVGAGI (reference sequence). The CDR3 sequence is 13 residues long. V dropped 6 bases and J dropped 5 bases, with 12 bases sitting between them. The CDR3 sequence is CASSVGLGDTQYF. The CDR3 coding sequence is TGTGCCAGCAGCGTCGGACTCGGAGATACGCAGTATTTT.

This clonotype was recorded at least ten times. CDR3 sequence reads: CASSSGTPSHEQFF. In nucleotides, the CDR3 is TGTGCCAGCAGCTCCGGGACTCCGTCCCATGAGCAGTTCTTC. The rearrangement joins TRBV11-2 to TRBJ2-1; D might be TRBD2 (6 bases). The CDR3 runs 14 residues. V gave up 4 bases and J gave up 8 bases, with 15 bases separating them. Germline V lookup: CDR1 SGHAT, CDR2 FQNNGV.